These T cell receptor beta chains were read from a single sample in a study of blood T cell repertoires in COVID-19. Here immunoSEQ multiplex PCR was the method, and the copy in TCRdb shows in-frame clones only, minus some. The sample has about 230,000 clones, roughly 83% seen once. The sample taken for sequencing was peripheral blood. These receptors came from a woman between 45 and 60 years old with acute or convalescent COVID-19. Both conserved end residues are part of each CDR3. The order of the fields is J gene, D gene, V gene, clone size, CDR3 DNA, CDR3 protein. The D gene is left open where the match is weak. Clone size is shown for a subset of rows, as once, few, many or a class of expanded clone.

J: TRBJ2-5; D: TRBD2; V: TRBV2; size: NA; DNA: TGTGCCATCCCTCCCAGCTCCGGGACTAGCGGGGGGGCCTACCAAGAGACCCAGTACTTC; CDR3: CAIPPSSGTSGGAYQETQYF
J: TRBJ1-5; D: TRBD1; V: TRBV27; size: NA; DNA: TGTGCCAGCAGTCCAGGACAGGGTCCCCCCCAGCATTTT; CDR3: CASSPGQGPPQHF
J: TRBJ2-7; D: NA; V: TRBV9; size: NA; DNA: TGTGCCAGCAGCGTAGGACAGGCCCTCTACGAGCAGTACTTC; CDR3: CASSVGQALYEQYF
J: TRBJ2-1; D: TRBD2; V: TRBV27; size: NA; DNA: TGTGCCAGCAGTTTAATGGCGGGAGTGCTCAATGAGCAGTTCTTC; CDR3: CASSLMAGVLNEQFF
J: TRBJ1-1; D: NA; V: TRBV2; size: NA; DNA: TGTGCCAGCAGTGAATTGGGGGGGGAGACAGGCTTCTTT; CDR3: CASSELGGETGFF
J: TRBJ1-5; D: NA; V: TRBV7-9; size: NA; DNA: TGTGCCAGCAGCTTTGGGGGACTGGGGCAGCCCCAGCATTTT; CDR3: CASSFGGLGQPQHF
J: TRBJ2-3; D: NA; V: TRBV7-2; size: few; DNA: TGTGCCAGCAGCACCCCTTCGGAGTCAGATACGCAGTATTTT; CDR3: CASSTPSESDTQYF
J: TRBJ2-7; D: NA; V: TRBV7-9; size: NA; DNA: TGTGCCAGCAGCTTATACAGCTACGAGCAGTACTTC; CDR3: CASSLYSYEQYF
J: TRBJ1-1; D: NA; V: TRBV11-2; size: once; DNA: TGTGCCAGCAGCTTAGATCAGTCAATAGAAGCTTTCTTT; CDR3: CASSLDQSIEAFF
J: TRBJ2-3; D: NA; V: TRBV28; size: once; DNA: TGTGCCAGCAGAGAGGGTGGAGGGAGCACAGATACGCAGTATTTT; CDR3: CASREGGGSTDTQYF
J: TRBJ2-2; D: NA; V: TRBV10-1; size: NA; DNA: TGCGCCAGCAATGGGGCAAACACCGGGGAGCTGTTTTTT; CDR3: CASNGANTGELFF
J: TRBJ1-1; D: TRBD1; V: TRBV4-1; size: NA; DNA: TGCGCCAGCAGCCGACTACCGGGACAGGGGGGCACTGAAGCTTTCTTT; CDR3: CASSRLPGQGGTEAFF
J: TRBJ1-1; D: TRBD1; V: TRBV6-5; size: NA; DNA: TGTGCCAGCCGGGGACAGGTACCCGAAGCTTTCTTT; CDR3: CASRGQVPEAFF
J: TRBJ1-2; D: NA; V: TRBV30; size: NA; DNA: TGTGCCTGGAGGGACAGTTCCGAATATGGCTACACCTTC; CDR3: CAWRDSSEYGYTF
J: TRBJ1-1; D: NA; V: TRBV12-3/TRBV12-4; size: NA; DNA: TGTGCCAGCAGTTTTTCAGGGGTACCTGAAGCTTTCTTT; CDR3: CASSFSGVPEAFF
J: TRBJ2-7; D: TRBD2; V: TRBV10-1; size: NA; DNA: TGCGCCAGCAGCCCTAGCGGGAAAGGCAACGAGCAGTACTTC; CDR3: CASSPSGKGNEQYF
J: TRBJ1-2; D: TRBD1; V: TRBV6-5; size: once; DNA: TGTGCCAGCAGGCTGGGACAGTTCAATGGCTACACCTTC; CDR3: CASRLGQFNGYTF
J: TRBJ2-3; D: NA; V: TRBV3-1/TRBV3-2; size: NA; DNA: TGTGCCAGCAGCATCGCCGGGGGAGATACGCAGTATTTT; CDR3: CASSIAGGDTQYF
J: TRBJ2-7; D: NA; V: TRBV7-9; size: once; DNA: TGTGCCAGCAGCCCCACCGGGGGAGATCCCTACGAGCAGTACTTC; CDR3: CASSPTGGDPYEQYF
J: TRBJ2-7; D: NA; V: TRBV2; size: NA; DNA: TGTGCCAGCACCAGGACACCAACCTACGAGCAGTACTTC; CDR3: CASTRTPTYEQYF
J: TRBJ1-2; D: NA; V: TRBV28; size: once; DNA: TGTGCCAGCAAGGACAGCGGCTATGGCTACACCTTC; CDR3: CASKDSGYGYTF
J: TRBJ2-3; D: NA; V: TRBV7-2; size: few; DNA: TGTGCCAGCAGATCAAAAGCTAGCACAGATACGCAGTATTTT; CDR3: CASRSKASTDTQYF
J: TRBJ2-3; D: TRBD1; V: TRBV28; size: NA; DNA: TGTGCCAGCAGTCCGACAGGGTTCACAGATACGCAGTATTTT; CDR3: CASSPTGFTDTQYF
J: TRBJ1-2; D: NA; V: TRBV30; size: NA; DNA: TGTGCCTGGAGTGGGGGGGTCAAAAGTGTTGGCTACACCTTC; CDR3: CAWSGGVKSVGYTF
J: TRBJ2-1; D: TRBD1; V: TRBV28; size: NA; DNA: TGTGCCAGCAGTTTGACAGGGCGGTTGGATGAGCAGTTCTTC; CDR3: CASSLTGRLDEQFF
J: TRBJ1-1; D: TRBD1; V: TRBV7-2; size: once; DNA: TGTGCCAGCAGCCTGGGGACAGGGAAGAGGAGGACTGAAGCTTTCTTT; CDR3: CASSLGTGKRRTEAFF
J: TRBJ1-3; D: NA; V: TRBV30; size: NA; DNA: TGTGCCTGGAGTCCACGGGAAGCTGGAAACACCATATATTTT; CDR3: CAWSPREAGNTIYF
J: TRBJ1-1; D: NA; V: TRBV30; size: NA; DNA: TGTGCCTGGAGTGTACCAGTAAACACTGAAGCTTTCTTT; CDR3: CAWSVPVNTEAFF
J: TRBJ2-3; D: TRBD1; V: TRBV30; size: NA; DNA: TGTGCCTGGACCAGGGGGCTCTCGGGAGATACGCAGTATTTT; CDR3: CAWTRGLSGDTQYF
J: TRBJ2-7; D: NA; V: TRBV9; size: NA; DNA: TGTGCCAGCAGCCCGTCGGGACACCACTCCTACGAGCAGTACTTC; CDR3: CASSPSGHHSYEQYF
J: TRBJ2-7; D: TRBD1; V: TRBV6-5; size: NA; DNA: TGTGCCAGCGTAACTCAGGGGGCCGGGACTTACGAGCAGTACTTC; CDR3: CASVTQGAGTYEQYF